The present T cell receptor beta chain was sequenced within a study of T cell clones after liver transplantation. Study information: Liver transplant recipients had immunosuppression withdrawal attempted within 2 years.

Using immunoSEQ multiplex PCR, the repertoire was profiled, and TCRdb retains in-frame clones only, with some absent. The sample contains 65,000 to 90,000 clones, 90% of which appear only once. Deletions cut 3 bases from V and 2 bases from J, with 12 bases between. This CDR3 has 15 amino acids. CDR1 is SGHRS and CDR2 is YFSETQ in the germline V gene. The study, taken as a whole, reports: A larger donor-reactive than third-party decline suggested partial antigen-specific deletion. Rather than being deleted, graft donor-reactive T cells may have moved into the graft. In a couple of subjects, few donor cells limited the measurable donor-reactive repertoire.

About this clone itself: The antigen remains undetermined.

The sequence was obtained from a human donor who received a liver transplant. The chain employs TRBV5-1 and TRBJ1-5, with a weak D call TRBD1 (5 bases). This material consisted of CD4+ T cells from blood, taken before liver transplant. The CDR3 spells CASSSTGAGNQPQHF. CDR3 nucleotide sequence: TGCGCCAGCAGCTCAACAGGAGCGGGCAATCAGCCCCAGCATTTT.